This entry lists 15 T cell receptor beta chains sequenced from one sample in a study of blood T cell repertoires in COVID-19. Clones were sequenced by immunoSEQ multiplex PCR, and TCRdb holds only the in-frame ones, with some missing. Of roughly 150,000 clones in the sample, around 83% are singletons; the top ten hold approximately 19%. Sequencing input: peripheral blood. These receptors originate from a woman in her 70s who had recovered from COVID-19.

This chain uses TRBV7-9 with TRBJ1-1; 8 positions agree with TRBD1. CDR1 is SEHNR and CDR2 is FQNEAQ in the germline V gene (reference sequence). The CDR3 covers 14 residues. After removal of 5 bases from V and 5 bases from J, the junction contained 7 bases not matched to a gene. The CDR3 loop is CASSLRQGLTEAFF. DNA for the CDR3: TGTGCCAGCAGCCTACGACAGGGGTTGACTGAAGCTTTCTTT.

V usage is TRBV6-5 and J usage is TRBJ1-5; no clear D. The germline gives CDR1 MNHEY, CDR2 SVGAGI. CDR3 length: 15 residues. V was shortened by 2 bases and J by 2 bases, with 10 bases between the two germline ends. CDR3 amino acids: CASSYATSGNQPQHF. The CDR3 DNA reads TGTGCCAGCAGTTACGCCACCTCAGGCAATCAGCCCCAGCATTTT.

The rearrangement joins TRBV12-3 or TRBV12-4 to TRBJ2-1; 9 nucleotides line up with TRBD2. The CDR3 is 13 residues long. With 5 bases clipped from V and 12 bases from J, the junction kept 8 bases outside the gene matches. The CDR3 protein is CASSTSGGGVQFF. The CDR3 DNA reads as TGTGCCAGCAGTACCTCGGGCGGGGGGGTGCAGTTCTTC.

This clone showed up just a few times. The V call is TRBV6-1, the J call TRBJ1-1; D unresolved. This CDR3 has 15 amino acids. Germline V gives CDR1 MNHNS, CDR2 SASEGT. Deletions cut 2 bases from V and 0 bases from J, with 10 bases between. Here the CDR3 reads CASSELGSMNTEAFF. The CDR3 nucleotides are TGTGCCAGCAGTGAATTGGGCAGCATGAACACTGAAGCTTTCTTT.

This chain links TRBV12-3 or TRBV12-4 with TRBJ2-7; possible D gene TRBD1, 6 bases. The CDR3 extends over 13 amino acids. V was clipped by 6 bases and J by 6 bases, with 15 bases between them. The CDR3 region is CASSPSAGAEQYF. The CDR3 DNA reads TGTGCCAGCAGCCCGTCGGCAGGGGCCGAGCAGTACTTC.

The chain employs TRBV9 and TRBJ1-1; 8 bases are a match to TRBD1. V shed 2 bases, J shed 4 bases, and the junction held 10 bases outside the gene matches. CDR3 length: 16 residues. Germline loops: CDR1 SGDLS, CDR2 YYNGEE. For the CDR3, the DNA is TGTGCCAGCAGCGTGGTCGGGACAGGATCGTCCACTGAAGCTTTCTTT. Protein: CASSVVGTGSSTEAFF.

The gene calls are TRBV10-1 and TRBJ2-1; the match to TRBD2 covers 7 bases. The germline CDR1 and CDR2 sequences are WNHNN and SYGVQD (reference sequence). The CDR3 has 17 amino acids. V trimming: 3 bases; J trimming: 1 base; junction bases outside the gene matches: 9. CDR3 sequence (DNA): TGCGCCAGCAGTGACGCGGCGGGAGAGAGGTCCTACAATGAGCAGTTCTTC. Its protein is CASSDAAGERSYNEQFF.

The rearrangement uses TRBV28 and TRBJ1-5; the D gene is possibly TRBD1 (5 bases). The CDR3 extends over 14 amino acids. Germline-derived CDR1 and CDR2 are MDHEN and SYDVKM. Trimming took 10 bases from V and 0 from J, leaving 13 bases between them. In DNA, the CDR3 is TGTGCCACCGAAGGACAATATAGCAATCAGCCCCAGCATTTT. This translates into CATEGQYSNQPQHF.

This chain joins TRBV5-1 and TRBJ2-7, with TRBD2 matching 10 bases. CDR1 and CDR2 (germline): SGHRS, YFSETQ. V trimming: 2 bases; J trimming: 3 bases; junction bases outside the gene matches: 5. CDR3 length equals 15 residues. The CDR3 spells CASSLEAGGIYEQYF. The CDR3 bases are TGCGCCAGCAGCTTAGAAGCGGGGGGGATCTACGAGCAGTACTTC.

This chain links TRBV3-1 (or the pseudogene TRBV3-2) with TRBJ2-7; a weak D match, TRBD2 (5 bases). V was shortened by 3 bases and J by 0 bases, with 6 bases between the two germline ends. Per the germline V gene, CDR1 is LGHDT and CDR2 is YNNKEL (reference sequence). CDR3 length: 13 residues. The CDR3 is CASSHGSSYEQYF. The CDR3, as DNA: TGTGCCAGCAGCCATGGGAGCTCCTACGAGCAGTACTTC.

Comment on this clone: Other DNA sequences in the same sample also yield this CDR3. The chain carries TRBV9 and TRBJ2-3; 10 nucleotides line up with TRBD2. CDR1 and CDR2 (germline): SGDLS, YYNGEE. With V trimmed by 0 bases and J by 1 base, 2 bases remained unmatched. The CDR3 totals 16 residues. The CDR3 sequence: CASSVGLAGGTDTQYF. The CDR3 bases are TGTGCCAGCAGCGTAGGGCTAGCGGGGGGCACAGATACGCAGTATTTT.

CDR3 residues: CASSQGRVGRNTEAFF. CDR3 nucleotides: TGCGCCAGCAGCCAAGGACGGGTAGGCCGGAACACTGAAGCTTTCTTT. The chain has TRBV4-1 and TRBJ1-1; no clear D. This CDR3 contains 16 residues. The V end was cut by 1 base, the J end by 1 base, with 13 bases between. Per the germline V gene, CDR1 is MGHRA and CDR2 is YSYEKL.

This chain links TRBV5-6 with TRBJ1-2; D unresolved. Trimming took 2 bases from V and 8 from J, leaving 7 bases between them. The CDR3 has 11 amino acids. Germline CDR1 SGHDT, CDR2 YYEEEE. CDR3 sequence reads: CASSFEGGYTF. The DNA of the CDR3 is TGTGCCAGCAGCTTCGAGGGAGGCTACACCTTC.

The genes are TRBV28 and TRBJ2-7; 13 bases map to TRBD2. CDR1 is MDHEN and CDR2 is SYDVKM in the germline V gene. V lost 6 bases to trimming and J lost 3 bases; unmatched junction nucleotides: 5. CDR3 length: 15 residues. CDR3 residues: CASSHGLAGDYEQYF. Here the CDR3 DNA reads TGTGCCAGCAGCCACGGACTAGCGGGAGACTACGAGCAGTACTTC.

V usage is TRBV19 and J usage is TRBJ2-7; 10 bases are shared with TRBD1. V shed 5 bases and J 5 bases; nucleotides not matched to a gene: 3. Germline V gives CDR1 LNHDA, CDR2 SQIVND (reference sequence). The CDR3 is 13 amino acids. This CDR3 reads CASSLDRGHEQYF. CDR3 in DNA: TGTGCCAGTAGTCTCGACAGGGGGCACGAGCAGTACTTC.